These 19 T cell receptor beta chains share one sample of origin, sequenced in a study of blood T cell repertoires in COVID-19 (dated by TCRdb to the early 2020s). The library was generated by the immunoSEQ multiplex PCR assay. TCRdb stores this immuneACCESS table with in-frame sequences only. Part of the clones is absent; in the studies checked, under half of the shortfall reflects unresolved V genes, and no reason is known for the rest. Recorded for this sample are approximately 300,000 clones; about nine tenths of them occurred a single time. The biggest ten clones account for about 10% of the sample. The specimen sequenced was PBMCs or T cells enriched from blood (not recorded which). These receptor sequences come from a woman between 18 and 29 years old who had recovered from COVID-19.

CDR3: CASSQAGRSGKFF. CDR3 DNA: TGTGCCAGCAGCCAAGCGGGTCGGTCAGGGAAGTTCTTC. This chain uses TRBV3-1 (or the pseudogene TRBV3-2) with TRBJ2-1, with D maybe TRBD1 (5 bases). Trimming left V 1 base short and J 14 bases short, with 15 bases between. The germline CDR1 and CDR2 sequences are LGHDT and YNNKEL (reference sequence). The CDR3 has 13 residues.

This chain connects TRBV30 to TRBJ2-7; the D gene is possibly TRBD1 (7 bases). The germline V and J ends were trimmed by 8 bases and 1 base, with 15 bases remaining between them. The germline V gene has CDR1 GTSNPN and CDR2 SVGIG (reference sequence). The CDR3 is 13 residues long. The CDR3: CARGGGRSYEQYF. The CDR3 region has the DNA TGTGCCCGTGGAGGGGGCCGGTCCTACGAGCAGTACTTC.

This clone was counted only a few times. This chain joins TRBV6-5 and TRBJ2-3; TRBD2 is a possible D gene (5 bases). The CDR3 extends over 14 amino acids. Deletions cut 6 bases from V and 8 bases from J, with 18 bases between. CDR1 and CDR2 (germline): MNHEY, SVGAGI. The CDR3 bases are TGTGCCAGCAGACACAAGCGGAGGTGGGGTACGCAGTATTTT. Translation gives CASRHKRRWGTQYF.

The chain couples TRBV11-2 to TRBJ1-2; D is possibly TRBD1 (6 bases). The CDR3 has 15 amino acids. Deletions cut 6 bases from V and 3 bases from J, with 17 bases between. The germline V gene encodes CDR1 SGHAT and CDR2 FQNNGV. CDR3: CASSLRTGPDYGYTF. CDR3 nucleotide sequence: TGTGCCAGCAGTCTCAGAACAGGGCCTGACTATGGCTACACCTTC.

This rearrangement joins TRBV4-2 to TRBJ2-2; weak D call: TRBD2 (6 bases). Trimming took 4 bases from V and 4 from J, leaving 16 bases between them. In germline, CDR1 is LGHNA, CDR2 YNFKEQ. CDR3 length: 16 residues. CDR3 sequence: CASSPEGPRGTGELFF. CDR3 coding DNA: TGTGCCAGCAGCCCGGAGGGGCCTCGGGGCACCGGGGAGCTGTTTTTT.

This rearrangement joins TRBV5-4 to TRBJ2-7; the D gene is possibly TRBD2 (6 bases). V was shortened by 0 bases and J by 0 bases, with 19 bases between the two germline ends. Germline V gene lookup returns CDR1 SGHNT and CDR2 YYREEE (reference sequence). The CDR3 has 18 amino acids. The CDR3 loop reads CASSLAIFAGRSSYEQYF. The CDR3 region has the DNA TGTGCCAGCAGCTTGGCAATTTTTGCGGGAAGAAGCTCCTACGAGCAGTACTTC.

V usage is TRBV5-4 and J usage is TRBJ2-5; 14 nucleotides match TRBD2. The CDR3 runs 19 residues. Unmatched junction bases numbered 11, after V lost 2 bases and J lost 2 bases. The germline CDR1 and CDR2 sequences are SGHNT and YYREEE (reference sequence). CDR3 DNA sequence: TGTGCCAGCAGCTTTGGAGTTTCTCGACTAGCGGGGGGGCAAGAGACCCAGTACTTC. Amino acid sequence: CASSFGVSRLAGGQETQYF.

This clone is a singleton in its sample. This sequence joins TRBV5-1 and TRBJ2-5, with D hard to call. V was shortened by 1 base and J by 1 base, with 5 bases between the two germline ends. CDR3 length: 13 amino acids. Germline V gives CDR1 SGHRS, CDR2 YFSETQ. CDR3 amino acids: CASSLFLQETQYF. The CDR3 nucleotides are TGCGCCAGCAGCTTGTTCCTCCAAGAGACCCAGTACTTC.

With regard to this clone: The junction and the germline gene differ at one end; a read error may be behind it. This chain uses TRBV11-2 with TRBJ1-6, with 8 positions matching TRBD1. Germline values: CDR1 SGHAT, CDR2 FQNNGV. The CDR3 has 16 amino acids. CDR3 bases: TGTGCCAGCAGCCTAGAAGGGACAGGCTATAATTCACCCCTCCACTTT. Protein product: CASSLEGTGYNSPLHF.

The V call is TRBV20-1, the J call TRBJ2-7, with 7 bases lining up with TRBD2. Germline CDR1 is DFQATT and CDR2 is SNEGSKA (reference sequence). The trim removed 6 bases at V and 2 bases at J, leaving 1 base unmatched. The CDR3 is 11 residues long. In DNA form, the CDR3 reads TGCAGTGCCCGGGGGGCCTACGAGCAGTACTTC. Translating it yields CSARGAYEQYF.

This chain connects TRBV30 to TRBJ2-7; tentatively, D is TRBD2 (6 bases). Germline V CDR1 and CDR2: GTSNPN, SVGIG (reference sequence). Trimming removed 7 bases at V and 2 bases at J, with 12 bases between. The CDR3 spans 12 residues. CDR3 sequence (DNA): TGTGCCTTTCTAGCGCGGACCTACGAGCAGTACTTC. Its translation: CAFLARTYEQYF.

The chain employs TRBV4-2 and TRBJ1-5; D is possibly TRBD1 (6 bases). CDR1 LGHNA and CDR2 YNFKEQ come from the germline V gene. Trimming took 3 bases from V and 3 from J, leaving 12 bases between them. This CDR3 comprises 15 residues. The DNA for the CDR3 is TGTGCCAGCAGCCAGAGGGGGGGAGACAATCAGCCCCAGCATTTT. This sequence encodes CASSQRGGDNQPQHF.

The genes are TRBV6-5 and TRBJ1-6; 9 bases align to TRBD1. Looked up from germline, CDR1 is MNHEY and CDR2 is SVGAGI. The trim removed 10 bases at V and 7 bases at J, leaving 8 bases unmatched. The CDR3 has 14 amino acids. The CDR3 protein is CATSETGGNSPLHF. In DNA form, the CDR3 reads TGTGCCACTTCCGAGACAGGGGGGAATTCACCCCTCCACTTT.

This clone was seen more than once but under ten times. J is TRBJ1-5 and V is TRBV28; D is uncertain. Trimming removed 8 bases at V and 5 bases at J, with 16 bases between. Germline V gene sequence: CDR1 MDHEN, CDR2 SYDVKM. The CDR3 consists of 14 residues. CDR3 coding DNA: TGTGCCAGCCGGGAGGGTCTGGGAGATCAGCCCCAGCATTTT. Translation gives CASREGLGDQPQHF.

The chain joins TRBV9 to TRBJ1-5; tentative D call: TRBD1 (6 bases). From germline, CDR1 is SGDLS and CDR2 YYNGEE. CDR3 length: 16 residues. The V and J ends lost 0 bases and 9 bases respectively, with 19 bases between them. The chain's CDR3 is CASSVEDSPGGGPQHF. In DNA form, the CDR3 reads TGTGCCAGCAGCGTAGAGGACAGTCCCGGTGGGGGGCCCCAGCATTTT.

The V gene is TRBV29-1, the J gene TRBJ2-5; the match to TRBD2 covers 9 bases. Per germline, CDR1 SQVTM and CDR2 ANQGSEA. Trimming took 3 bases from V and 4 from J; bases not matched to a gene: 6. The CDR3 runs 14 residues. This CDR3 is CSVEGAGGRETQYF. The CDR3 DNA follows: TGCAGCGTTGAGGGCGCGGGGGGGCGAGAGACCCAGTACTTC.

V gene TRBV9 combines with J gene TRBJ1-2; D remains ambiguous. Trimming left V 0 bases short and J 2 bases short, with 17 bases between. The CDR3 extends over 17 amino acids. Germline-derived CDR1 and CDR2 are SGDLS and YYNGEE. Written as DNA, the CDR3 is TGTGCCAGCAGCGTAGCCTTAGAGGGCTCAGGAAACTATGGCTACACCTTC. This codes for CASSVALEGSGNYGYTF.

V usage is TRBV19 and J usage is TRBJ2-1, with a tentative D call TRBD2 (5 bases). The CDR3 consists of 13 residues. The V end was cut by 7 bases, the J end by 1 base, with 8 bases between. Per the germline V gene, CDR1 is LNHDA and CDR2 is SQIVND (reference sequence). CDR3 region: CASKEESYNEQFF. CDR3 nucleotides: TGTGCCAGTAAGGAGGAGTCCTACAATGAGCAGTTCTTC.

The rearrangement joins TRBV30 to TRBJ1-2; no definite D call. The CDR3 loop spans 15 amino acids. Per the germline V gene, CDR1 is GTSNPN and CDR2 is SVGIG (reference sequence). V lost 3 bases to trimming and J lost 4 bases, with 18 bases between them. Here the CDR3 DNA reads TGTGCCTGGAGAGGACTGGACCGAGGCGGCTATGGCTACACCTTC. Its translation: CAWRGLDRGGYGYTF.